This is a list of T cell receptor beta chains from one sample in a study of T cell responses to AZD1222 COVID-19 vaccine. Assay: immunoSEQ multiplex PCR; the TCRdb copy retains only in-frame clones and omits some. The sample lists 150,000 to 200,000 clones, 92% occurring once. This specimen was peripheral blood, taken on day 0 of AZD1222 vaccination. These receptors were taken from an adult in good health. Each CDR3 is given with its conserved first and last residue.

v_call cdr3_length cdr3_aa
TRBV3-1/TRBV3-2 15 CASSRSGGYTGELFF
TRBV5-6 16 CASSWDSSSNYNEQFF
TRBV6-2/TRBV6-3 14 CASSYSSSGNTIYF
TRBV6-1 15 CASSEMGRWGTEAFF
TRBV29-1 11 CSVGGSYGYTF
TRBV6-1 14 CASSEFPSNQPQHF
TRBV28 16 CASSLRSGSRVDEQFF
TRBV6-5 15 CASSQRTSPQETQYF
TRBV19 16 CASSPEEAGGWDEQYF
TRBV10-3 11 CAIWGNYGYTF
TRBV6-4 14 CASSSNGGSDTQYF
TRBV6-5 14 CASSYIQGGYGYTF
TRBV6-5 13 CASSYEVWTEAFF
TRBV7-9 12 CASSSSSPGYTF
TRBV7-8 14 CASTSGTYNQPQHF
TRBV27 14 CASRGTGGKYEQYF
TRBV6-5 14 CASSYSNKAGELFF
TRBV7-9 15 CASSLELAGHGELFF
TRBV18 15 CASSPGQGNASPLHF
TRBV5-5 17 CASSLEPQGALGNTIYF
TRBV10-3 13 CAITIDGGSGYTF
TRBV5-6 15 CASSLRAGGSAEAFF
TRBV2 15 CASSEALREEEKLFF
TRBV7-9 12 CASSLEVLQGSF
TRBV15 15 CATRRDTQNNQPQHF
TRBV4-3 15 CASSQETPGKTEAFF
TRBV4-1 18 CASSQGGLRGSGANVLTF
TRBV2 14 CASSGQFLNTEAFF
TRBV27 12 CASSLDRVGYTF
TRBV5-1 14 CASSLDRGDTEAFF
TRBV3-1/TRBV3-2 12 CAVSSGDNEQFF
TRBV5-1 15 CASSFGGALNTEAFF
TRBV6-5 12 CASSYDKEKLFF
TRBV9 15 CASSSGLAGADTQYF
TRBV29-1 12 CSVEVRDNEQFF
TRBV7-6 14 CASSSTGSSNIQYF
TRBV10-1 13 CASSEGEGAEAFF
TRBV7-2 14 CASRQTGSEQPQHF
TRBV7-8 14 CASKSGGSTPEAFF
TRBV5-6 14 CASSDQFWGDEQYF
TRBV7-3 15 CASSKQGRMNTEAFF
TRBV18 11 CASSLTGELFF
TRBV28 14 CASRDGHSGNTIYF
TRBV7-9 14 CASSLRDLTYEQYF
TRBV30 12 CAWIRGAGGYTF
TRBV28 15 CASSIGPGVNQPQHF
TRBV4-3 15 CASSQGNRGPYGYTF
TRBV19 15 CASSIERSDYNEQFF
TRBV5-4 14 CASSTGLAGNEQFF
TRBV28 17 CASSLPLGGGLNTEAFF
TRBV6-2/TRBV6-3 14 CASSTSGPPYEQYF
TRBV9 14 CASSVGQGGTEAFF
TRBV7-2 14 CASSLGTSGNTIYF
TRBV11-2 18 CASSLWRRDRGGNTEAFF
TRBV9 11 CASSYGNTIYF